These 12 T cell receptor beta chains were sequenced from one sample in a study of T cell responses to AZD1222 COVID-19 vaccine. The method was immunoSEQ multiplex PCR; TCRdb's version includes in-frame clones alone and lacks a portion of them. Here the sample spans 120,000 or so clones, roughly 93% being singletons. Sequences were derived from peripheral blood, sampled 28 days after the second AZD1222 dose. These receptors originate from an adult who received the AZD1222 COVID-19 vaccine.

V usage is TRBV18 and J usage is TRBJ2-1; D is perhaps TRBD2 (5 bases). CDR3 length: 14 residues. Germline CDR1 reads KGHSH; CDR2 reads LQKENI. Trimming took off 3 bases at V and 4 bases at J, with 10 bases between the two ends. CDR3 nucleotides: TGTGCCAGCTCACCGAGCGGAATTTACAATGAGCAGTTCTTC. Translating gives CASSPSGIYNEQFF.

The CDR3 loop reads CASSEKAYRLEEKLFF. Written as DNA, the CDR3 is TGTGCCAGCAGTGAAAAAGCTTACAGGTTGGAAGAAAAACTGTTTTTT. The chain is built from TRBV6-1 and TRBJ1-4, with D maybe TRBD1 (5 bases). CDR1 and CDR2 from the germline V gene are MNHNS and SASEGT. Trimming removed 2 bases from V and 8 bases from J, with 18 bases in between. The length of the CDR3 is 16 residues.

This sequence joins TRBV5-4 and TRBJ1-6; D might be TRBD1 (5 bases). The germline V and J ends were trimmed by 0 bases and 10 bases, with 8 bases remaining between them. There are 13 residues in the CDR3. The V gene's germline CDR1 is SGHNT and CDR2 YYREEE (reference sequence). As DNA, the CDR3 is TGTGCCAGCAGCTTGGCCGGGGGATCACCCCTCCACTTT. Amino acids: CASSLAGGSPLHF. Looking up the rest from reference TRBV5-4 and TRBJ1-6 gives the full variable domain: ETGVTQSPTHLIKTRGQQVTLRCSSQSGHNTVSWYQQALGQGPQFIFQYYREEENGRGNFPPRFSGLQFPNYSSELNVNALELDDSALYLCASSLAGGSPLHFGNGTRLTVT.

V gene TRBV27 combines with J gene TRBJ1-2; D gene uncertain. Germline-derived CDR1 and CDR2 are MNHEY and SMNVEV (reference sequence). The CDR3 consists of 18 residues. Trimming took 6 bases from V and 1 from J, leaving 24 bases between them. In nucleotides, the CDR3 is TGTGCCAGCAGGGTTTCGCTATCGGCAGGCCGATATAACTATGGCTACACCTTC. Amino acids: CASRVSLSAGRYNYGYTF.

The chain couples TRBV19 to TRBJ1-2; 8 bases map to TRBD1. V shed 7 bases and J 6 bases; nucleotides not matched to a gene: 7. CDR1 and CDR2 from the germline V gene are LNHDA and SQIVND (reference sequence). CDR3 size: 13 residues. CDR3 residues: CASIRTGRHGYTF. As DNA, the CDR3 is TGTGCCAGTATCCGGACAGGGCGACATGGCTACACCTTC.

The V gene is TRBV21-1, the J gene TRBJ1-6; the table's D call, TRBD1, was not checked against the DNA. TRBV21-1 is reported as a pseudogene. CDR3 size: 15 residues. In DNA form, the CDR3 reads TGTGCCAGCACCAAGGGACAAGAAGAGAATTCACCCCTCCACTTT. Translating gives CASTKGQEENSPLHF.

V and J are TRBV6-4 and TRBJ1-6; TRBD1 matches 9 bases. Per the germline V gene, CDR1 is MRHNA and CDR2 is SNTAGT. V dropped 6 bases and J dropped 7; count of bases not matched to a gene: 13. The CDR3 runs 17 residues. Here the CDR3 DNA reads TGTGCCAGCAGCCAGAAACACAGGGGGCTGGTGAATTCACCCCTCCACTTT. The encoded protein is CASSQKHRGLVNSPLHF.

This clone was picked up one time. The V and J genes are TRBV5-5 and TRBJ1-1, with a weak D call TRBD1 (5 bases). The germline V and J ends were trimmed by 2 bases and 6 bases, with 14 bases remaining between them. From germline, CDR1 is SGHKS and CDR2 YYEKEE (reference sequence). This CDR3 contains 14 residues. CDR3 sequence (DNA): TGTGCCAGCAGCTTAAAAGGGGTCGGCGCTGAAGCTTTCTTT. It translates to CASSLKGVGAEAFF. Full variable domain (missing parts from reference TRBV5-5 and TRBJ1-1): DAGVTQSPTHLIKTRGQQVTLRCSPISGHKSVSWYQQVLGQGPQFIFQYYEKEERGRGNFPDRFSARQFPNYSSELNVNALLLGDSALYLCASSLKGVGAEAFFGQGTRLTVV.

This chain connects TRBV15 to TRBJ1-4; possible D gene TRBD1, 5 bases. V lost 4 bases to trimming and J lost 4 bases, with 10 bases between them. CDR1 is LNHNV, CDR2 YYDKDF, per germline (reference sequence). The CDR3 covers 14 residues. DNA for the CDR3: TGTGCCACCAGCATTGTAGGGGATAATGAAAAACTGTTTTTT. Translation gives CATSIVGDNEKLFF.

This chain uses TRBV20-1 with TRBJ2-3, with 9 bases that match TRBD2. With V trimmed by 3 bases and J by 1 base, 2 bases remained unmatched. The CDR3 consists of 14 residues. Germline-derived CDR1 and CDR2 are DFQATT and SNEGSKA (reference sequence). CDR3 in DNA: TGCAGTGCTAGTCCTAGCGGGGGCACAGATACGCAGTATTTT. This gives the protein CSASPSGGTDTQYF.

The V and J genes are TRBV6-5 and TRBJ1-1; D unresolved. Germline CDR1 and CDR2: MNHEY and SVGAGI. V was cut by 6 bases and J by 3 bases, with 17 bases left in between. This CDR3 is 15 amino acids long. CDR3 sequence reads: CASSPWREQDTEAFF. The CDR3 nucleotides read TGTGCCAGCAGCCCCTGGCGGGAGCAGGACACTGAAGCTTTCTTT.

The J gene is TRBJ2-2, the V gene TRBV6-5, with 8 bases aligning to TRBD2. The V gene's germline CDR1 is MNHEY and CDR2 SVGAGI. CDR3 length: 14 residues. J was trimmed by 7 bases and V by 10 bases; bases with no gene match: 11. In DNA, the CDR3 is TGTGCCACGGGGTCAGCGGGAGATGACGGGGAGCTGTTTTTT. Protein: CATGSAGDDGELFF.